This TCR beta chain was retrieved from a study of blood T cells in healthy people across ages. Alongside a J-beta primer mix, a sample-barcoded 5' primer served in a second PCR lasting about 7 to 12 cycles. Via MiXCR, TCRdb re-called the 5' RACE reads, giving one row per CDR3 protein. This table has approximately 2,000,000 distinct CDR3 sequences, about 39% appearing once. Broader study findings: Unsorted PBMC material precluded a definitive naive versus antigen-experienced comparison.

This clonotype showed up just a few times. Its antigen is as yet unknown. The CDR3 has 15 amino acids. The ends lost 7 bases at V and 5 bases at J; junction bases unmatched: 9. The chain employs TRBV12-3 or TRBV12-4 and TRBJ2-3; 10 bases map to TRBD2. The sequencing input was blood. The sequence derives from a human donor in good health. The CDR3: CASTLSGGAIDTQYF. As DNA, the CDR3 is TGTGCCAGCACTCTCAGCGGGGGGGCTATAGATACGCAGTATTTT.